The 11 T cell receptor beta chains below were found in one sample sequenced in a study of cytomegalovirus exposure and HLA in healthy donors. With 60 Vbeta and 13 Jbeta primers, the PCR was carried out. Generated by immunoSEQ multiplex PCR, the TCRdb table keeps only in-frame clones and is missing some. Of around 110,000 clones in the sample, less than 80% were seen once. Sequenced input: PBMCs. Receptor source: a woman aged 25 to 39 in good health and CMV-seronegative.

This clone has only one observation. V is TRBV4-2 and J is TRBJ2-3; TRBD2 aligns across 7 bases. CDR1 LGHNA and CDR2 YNFKEQ come from the germline V gene. The CDR3 length is 17 residues. The trim removed 2 bases at V and 0 bases at J, leaving 8 bases unmatched. The CDR3 DNA sequence: TGTGCCAGCAGCCAACCCATGGGGGGAGGGAGCACAGATACGCAGTATTTT. It translates to CASSQPMGGGSTDTQYF.

This clone was counted only a few times. The CDR3: CASSDRGYEQYF. The CDR3 nucleotides are TGTGCCAGCAGTGACCGAGGCTACGAGCAGTACTTC. The chain joins TRBV6-1 to TRBJ2-7; D not resolved. V lost 3 bases, J lost 3 bases, and 6 bases lay in between. The CDR3 has 12 amino acids. CDR1 MNHNS and CDR2 SASEGT come from the germline V gene.

The table lists this clone with a count of one. V is TRBV6-1 and J is TRBJ2-7, with TRBD1 matching over 10 bases. CDR3 length equals 14 residues. CDR1 and CDR2 (germline): MNHNS, SASEGT. The V segment lost 4 bases and the J segment 4 bases; nucleotides outside the gene matches: 4. The CDR3 DNA follows: TGTGCCAGCAGTGGAGGGACAGGGGCGTACGAGCAGTACTTC. Its translation: CASSGGTGAYEQYF.

The chain is built from TRBV7-9 and TRBJ2-7; 9 nucleotides align to TRBD2. Germline V gives CDR1 SEHNR, CDR2 FQNEAQ (reference sequence). This CDR3 comprises 13 residues. The J segment lost 3 bases and the V segment lost 5 bases, leaving 2 bases of the junction unmatched. CDR3 sequence: CASSATSGYEQYF. The CDR3 coding sequence is TGTGCCAGCAGCGCGACTAGCGGCTACGAGCAGTACTTC.

This clone was seen a few times. The chain couples TRBV6-5 to TRBJ2-7; 10 bases fit TRBD1. With 4 bases clipped from V and 3 bases from J, the junction kept 3 bases outside the gene matches. The CDR3 covers 14 residues. Germline V lookup: CDR1 MNHEY, CDR2 SVGAGI. DNA of the CDR3: TGTGCCAGCAGTTCTGGACAGGGGGACTACGAGCAGTACTTC. This translates into CASSSGQGDYEQYF.

The V gene is TRBV6-6, the J gene TRBJ2-1, with D possibly being TRBD1 (6 bases). Trimming pared 4 bases from V and 8 bases from J, leaving 21 bases between. This CDR3 has 16 amino acids. Per the germline V gene, CDR1 is MNHNY and CDR2 is SVGAGI (reference sequence). CDR3 sequence: CASSSRWGRVYDEQFF. The CDR3 bases are TGTGCCAGCAGTTCCCGTTGGGGGCGGGTGTATGATGAGCAGTTCTTC.

The sample holds a few counts of this clone. The chain employs TRBV29-1 and TRBJ1-1, with 7 bases matching TRBD1. CDR1 SQVTM and CDR2 ANQGSEA come from the germline V gene. The CDR3 has 12 amino acids. Germline trimming cut 6 bases from V and 4 bases from J; bases unmatched to any gene: 5. CDR3 protein: CSVNRGGTEAFF. The CDR3 DNA sequence: TGCAGCGTGAACAGGGGTGGCACTGAAGCTTTCTTT.

The chain joins TRBV28 to TRBJ2-3; 8 bases line up with TRBD2. Germline CDR1 and CDR2: MDHEN and SYDVKM. After removal of 3 bases from V and 0 bases from J, the junction contained 5 bases not matched to a gene. The CDR3 totals 16 residues. The CDR3 DNA follows: TGTGCCAGCAGTTTTTTTAGCGGGATAAGCACAGATACGCAGTATTTT. Protein: CASSFFSGISTDTQYF.

The V and J genes are TRBV5-6 and TRBJ2-1; 9 bases are shared with TRBD2. With 5 bases clipped from V and 2 bases from J, the junction kept 5 bases outside the gene matches. Germline lookup yields CDR1 SGHDT and CDR2 YYEEEE. The CDR3 consists of 15 residues. The CDR3 bases are TGTGCCAGCAGAACAGCGGGAGGACCCTACAATGAGCAGTTCTTC. Protein: CASRTAGGPYNEQFF.

This clone has just a few counts. The genes are TRBV30 and TRBJ2-3; possible D gene TRBD1, 5 bases. This CDR3 is built from 11 residues. Trimming cost V 5 bases and J 7 bases, with 10 bases left between them. Germline values: CDR1 GTSNPN, CDR2 SVGIG (reference sequence). CDR3 in DNA: TGTGCCTGGGTTGGGGCAAATACGCAGTATTTT. Amino acids: CAWVGANTQYF.

This chain uses TRBV10-2 with TRBJ1-4; 9 nucleotides match TRBD1. The CDR3 totals 13 residues. V lost 0 bases to trimming and J lost 14 bases; unmatched junction nucleotides: 4. Germline V gives CDR1 WSHSY, CDR2 SAAADI. CDR3 loop: CASSESRDRVLFF. Here the CDR3 DNA reads TGCGCCAGCAGTGAGTCCCGGGACAGGGTCCTGTTTTTT.